This T cell receptor (beta chain) originates from a study of shared clonotypes between healthy human individuals. Cells designated naive CD8 were CD45RO-negative and were positively selected for CCR7, with terminally differentiated effector memory CD45RA+ cells excluded. Authors' methods: ImmunoSEQ only sent back junction sequences with no quality scores, so filtering was done differently. The assay was immunoSEQ multiplex PCR, and TCRdb's table has in-frame clones only and misses some. The DNA was the basis for D and trimming; V, J and clone size are from that table. Of about 2.1 million clones in the sample, about 92% are singletons; the top ten hold around 1.7%. As to this clone: Other DNA sequences in the same sample also yield this CDR3.

Input material: naive CD8+ T cells from PBMCs. The source is a man aged 18 to 29 in good health. Some clones in this sample may be carry-over from other donors' samples.

The CDR3 DNA reads TGTGCCAGCAGCGCCGCCGGGACAGACTCCTACGAGCAGTACTTC. This encodes CASSAAGTDSYEQYF. The rearrangement joins TRBV9 to TRBJ2-7; the match to TRBD1 covers 7 bases. Germline V gives CDR1 SGDLS, CDR2 YYNGEE. Germline trimming cut 3 bases from V and 0 bases from J; bases unmatched to any gene: 6. CDR3 length equals 15 residues.